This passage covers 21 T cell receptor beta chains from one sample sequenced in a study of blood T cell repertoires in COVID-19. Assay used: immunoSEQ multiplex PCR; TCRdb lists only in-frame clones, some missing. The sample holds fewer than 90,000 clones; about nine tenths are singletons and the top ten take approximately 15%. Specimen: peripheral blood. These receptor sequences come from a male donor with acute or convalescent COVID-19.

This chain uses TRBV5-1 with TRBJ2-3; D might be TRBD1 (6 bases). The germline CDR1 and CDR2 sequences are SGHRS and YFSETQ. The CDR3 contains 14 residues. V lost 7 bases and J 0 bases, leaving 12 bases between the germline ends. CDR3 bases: TGCGCCAGCCGGGACACCACTAGCACAGATACGCAGTATTTT. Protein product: CASRDTTSTDTQYF.

CDR3 in DNA: TGCGCCAGCAGCTTGATTCTTGACAGGTTGGGGGAGACCCAGTACTTC. As protein: CASSLILDRLGETQYF. The gene calls are TRBV5-1 and TRBJ2-5; maybe TRBD1 (6 bases). Germline loops: CDR1 SGHRS, CDR2 YFSETQ. The ends were cut back, 1 base at V and 5 bases at J, with 18 bases in the middle. The CDR3 runs to 16 residues. Full variable domain (outside the CDR3, taken from reference TRBV5-1 and TRBJ2-5): KAGVTQTPRYLIKTRGQQVTLSCSPISGHRSVSWYQQTPGQGLQFLFEYFSETQRNKGNFPGRFSGRQFSNSRSEMNVSTLELGDSALYLCASSLILDRLGETQYFGPGTRLLVL.

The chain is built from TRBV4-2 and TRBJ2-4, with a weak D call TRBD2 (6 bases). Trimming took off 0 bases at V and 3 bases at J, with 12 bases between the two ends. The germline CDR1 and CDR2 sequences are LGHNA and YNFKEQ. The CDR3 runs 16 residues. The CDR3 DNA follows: TGTGCCAGCAGCCAAGATCCCGGACTAATCAAAAACATTCAGTACTTC. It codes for CASSQDPGLIKNIQYF.

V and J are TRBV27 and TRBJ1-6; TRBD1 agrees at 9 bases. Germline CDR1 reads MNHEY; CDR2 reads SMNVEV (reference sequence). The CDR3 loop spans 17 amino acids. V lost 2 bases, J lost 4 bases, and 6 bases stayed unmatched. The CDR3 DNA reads TGTGCCAGCAGTTTACTCGCGACAGGGGGATATAATTCACCCCTCCACTTT. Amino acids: CASSLLATGGYNSPLHF.

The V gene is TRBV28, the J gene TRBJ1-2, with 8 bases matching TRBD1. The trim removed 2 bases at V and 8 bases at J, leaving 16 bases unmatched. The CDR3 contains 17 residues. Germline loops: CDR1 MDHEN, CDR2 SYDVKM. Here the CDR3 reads CASSLAPSRTGQVGYTF. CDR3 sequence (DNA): TGTGCCAGCAGTTTAGCCCCATCACGGACAGGGCAGGTCGGCTACACCTTC.

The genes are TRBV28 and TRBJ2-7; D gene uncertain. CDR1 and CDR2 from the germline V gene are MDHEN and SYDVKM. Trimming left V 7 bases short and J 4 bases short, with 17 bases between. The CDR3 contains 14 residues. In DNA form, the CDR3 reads TGTGCCAGCATGGTTGGGCAGGCGAAATACGAGCAGTACTTC. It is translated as CASMVGQAKYEQYF.

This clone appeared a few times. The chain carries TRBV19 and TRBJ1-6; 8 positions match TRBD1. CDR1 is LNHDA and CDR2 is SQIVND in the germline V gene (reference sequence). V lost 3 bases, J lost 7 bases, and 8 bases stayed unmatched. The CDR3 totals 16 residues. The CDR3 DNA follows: TGTGCCAGTAGTATTGGGTCAGGGGGCGCGAATTCACCCCTCCACTTT. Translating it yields CASSIGSGGANSPLHF.

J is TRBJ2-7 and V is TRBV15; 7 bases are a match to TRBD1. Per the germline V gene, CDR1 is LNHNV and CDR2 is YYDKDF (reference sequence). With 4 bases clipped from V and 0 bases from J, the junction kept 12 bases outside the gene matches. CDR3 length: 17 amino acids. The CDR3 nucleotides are TGTGCCACCAGCACAGAAAGGACGCGACAGGGCTCCTACGAGCAGTACTTC. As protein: CATSTERTRQGSYEQYF.

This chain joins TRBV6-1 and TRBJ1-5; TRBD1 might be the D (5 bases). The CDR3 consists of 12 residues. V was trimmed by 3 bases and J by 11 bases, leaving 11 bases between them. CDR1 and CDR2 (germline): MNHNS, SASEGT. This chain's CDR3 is CASSEPGGSQHF. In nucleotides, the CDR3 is TGTGCCAGCAGTGAGCCGGGGGGGTCCCAGCATTTT.

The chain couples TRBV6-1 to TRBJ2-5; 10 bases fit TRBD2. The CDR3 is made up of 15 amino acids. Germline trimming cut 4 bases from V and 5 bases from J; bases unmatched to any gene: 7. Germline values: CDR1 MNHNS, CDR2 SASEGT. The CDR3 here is CASSGAAGGLETQYF. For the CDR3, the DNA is TGTGCCAGCAGTGGAGCAGCGGGGGGGCTGGAGACCCAGTACTTC.

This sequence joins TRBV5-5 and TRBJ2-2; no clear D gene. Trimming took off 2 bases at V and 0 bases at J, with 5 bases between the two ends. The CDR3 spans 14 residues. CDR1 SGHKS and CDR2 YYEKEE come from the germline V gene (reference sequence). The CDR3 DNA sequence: TGTGCCAGCAGCTTCTCTCCGAACACCGGGGAGCTGTTTTTT. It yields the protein CASSFSPNTGELFF.

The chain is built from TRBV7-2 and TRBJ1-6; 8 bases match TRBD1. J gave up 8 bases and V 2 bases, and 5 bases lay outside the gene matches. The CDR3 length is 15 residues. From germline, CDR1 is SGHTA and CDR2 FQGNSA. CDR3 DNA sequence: TGTGCCAGCAGCTTAACAGGGGGTATTGATTCACCCCTCCACTTT. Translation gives CASSLTGGIDSPLHF.

CDR3 amino acids: CASSMWGLAAHEQFF. The CDR3 DNA sequence: TGTGCCAGTAGTATGTGGGGACTAGCGGCCCATGAGCAGTTCTTC. The chain couples TRBV19 to TRBJ2-1, with TRBD2 matching over 11 bases. The CDR3 runs 15 residues. The V and J ends lost 3 bases and 8 bases, in that order; junction bases with no gene match: 6. The germline V gene encodes CDR1 LNHDA and CDR2 SQIVND (reference sequence).

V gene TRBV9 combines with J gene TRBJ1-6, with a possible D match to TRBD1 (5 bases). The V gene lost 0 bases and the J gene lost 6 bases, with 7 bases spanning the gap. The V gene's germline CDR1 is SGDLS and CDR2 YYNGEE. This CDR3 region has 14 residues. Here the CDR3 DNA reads TGTGCCAGCAGCGTAGAGGGGTTTAATTCACCCCTCCACTTT. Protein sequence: CASSVEGFNSPLHF.

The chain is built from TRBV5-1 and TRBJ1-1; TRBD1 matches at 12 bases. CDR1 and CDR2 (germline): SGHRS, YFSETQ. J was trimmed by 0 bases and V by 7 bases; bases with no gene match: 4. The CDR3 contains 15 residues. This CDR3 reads CASGTGGGLNTEAFF. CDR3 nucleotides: TGCGCCAGCGGGACAGGGGGCGGCTTGAACACTGAAGCTTTCTTT. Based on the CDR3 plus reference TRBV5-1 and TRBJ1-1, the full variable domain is KAGVTQTPRYLIKTRGQQVTLSCSPISGHRSVSWYQQTPGQGLQFLFEYFSETQRNKGNFPGRFSGRQFSNSRSEMNVSTLELGDSALYLCASGTGGGLNTEAFFGQGTRLTVV.

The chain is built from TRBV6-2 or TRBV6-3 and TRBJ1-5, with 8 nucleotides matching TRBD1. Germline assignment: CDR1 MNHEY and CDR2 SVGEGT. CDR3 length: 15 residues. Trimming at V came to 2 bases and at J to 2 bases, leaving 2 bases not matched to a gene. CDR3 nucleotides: TGTGCCAGCAGTTACCGCAGGGGGCGCAATCAGCCCCAGCATTTT. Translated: CASSYRRGRNQPQHF.

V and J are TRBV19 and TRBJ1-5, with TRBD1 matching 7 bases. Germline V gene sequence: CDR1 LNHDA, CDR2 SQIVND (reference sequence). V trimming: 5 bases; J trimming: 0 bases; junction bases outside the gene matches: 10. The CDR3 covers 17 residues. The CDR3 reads CASSPETGRSSNQPQHF. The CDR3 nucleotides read TGTGCCAGTAGTCCCGAGACAGGGAGGTCTAGCAATCAGCCCCAGCATTTT.

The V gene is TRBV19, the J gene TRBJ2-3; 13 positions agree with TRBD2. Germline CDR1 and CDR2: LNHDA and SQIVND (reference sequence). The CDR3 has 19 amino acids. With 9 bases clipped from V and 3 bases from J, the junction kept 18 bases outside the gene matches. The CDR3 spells CASDVTSGGMPIVTDTQYF. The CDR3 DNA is TGTGCCAGCGACGTGACTAGCGGGGGGATGCCGATCGTAACAGATACGCAGTATTTT. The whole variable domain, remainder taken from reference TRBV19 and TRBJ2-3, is DGGITQSPKYLFRKEGQNVTLSCEQNLNHDAMYWYRQDPGQGLRLIYYSQIVNDFQKGDIAEGYSVSREKKESFPLTVTSAQKNPTAFYLCASDVTSGGMPIVTDTQYFGPGTRLTVL.

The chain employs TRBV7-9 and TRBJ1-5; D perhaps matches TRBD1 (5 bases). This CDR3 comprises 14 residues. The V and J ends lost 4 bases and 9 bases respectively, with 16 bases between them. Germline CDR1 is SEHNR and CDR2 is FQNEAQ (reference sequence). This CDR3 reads CASSSRTSLRPQHF. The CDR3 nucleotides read TGTGCCAGCAGCTCGAGGACATCGCTCCGGCCCCAGCATTTT.

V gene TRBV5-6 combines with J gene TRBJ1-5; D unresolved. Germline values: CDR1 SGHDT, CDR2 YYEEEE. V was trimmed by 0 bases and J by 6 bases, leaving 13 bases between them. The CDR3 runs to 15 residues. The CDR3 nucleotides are TGTGCCAGCAGCTTGGGGACCCTAGGGAGTCAGCCCCAGCATTTT. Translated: CASSLGTLGSQPQHF.

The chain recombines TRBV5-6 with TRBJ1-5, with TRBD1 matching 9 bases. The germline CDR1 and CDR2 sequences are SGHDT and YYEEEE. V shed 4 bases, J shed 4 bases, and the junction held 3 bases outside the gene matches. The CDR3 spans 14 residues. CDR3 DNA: TGTGCCAGCAGCACCGGGACAGGGAATCAGCCCCAGCATTTT. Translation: CASSTGTGNQPQHF. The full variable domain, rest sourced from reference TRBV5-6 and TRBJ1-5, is DAGVTQSPTHLIKTRGQQVTLRCSPKSGHDTVSWYQQALGQGPQFIFQYYEEEERQRGNFPDRFSGHQFPNYSSELNVNALLLGDSALYLCASSTGTGNQPQHFGDGTRLSIL.